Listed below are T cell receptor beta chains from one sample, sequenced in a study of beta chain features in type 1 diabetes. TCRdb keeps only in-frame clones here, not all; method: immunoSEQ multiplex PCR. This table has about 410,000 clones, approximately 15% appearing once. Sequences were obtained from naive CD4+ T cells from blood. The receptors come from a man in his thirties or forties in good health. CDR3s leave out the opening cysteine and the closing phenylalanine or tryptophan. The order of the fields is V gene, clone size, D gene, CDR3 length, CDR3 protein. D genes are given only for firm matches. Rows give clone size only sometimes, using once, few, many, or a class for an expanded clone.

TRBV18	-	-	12	ASSPLDGSYEQY
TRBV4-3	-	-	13	ASSQGVGGFYEQY
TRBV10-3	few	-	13	AISGPGQGTYEQY
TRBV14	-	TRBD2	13	ASSPIRGAYNEQF
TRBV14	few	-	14	ASSQEAVALYNEQF
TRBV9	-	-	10	ASSVSGDTQY
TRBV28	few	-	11	ASSRGGTDTQY
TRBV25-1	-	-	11	ASSGLPGGEQF
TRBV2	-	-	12	ASVNPLAKNIQY
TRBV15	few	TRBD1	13	ATSREQGKGNEQF
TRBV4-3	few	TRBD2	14	ASSQDRTSGQETQY
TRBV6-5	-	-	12	ASKTSSRGGTQY
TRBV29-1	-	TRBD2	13	SVMGLAGGQETQY
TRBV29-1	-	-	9	SVRQNYGYT
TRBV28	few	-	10	ASSLRKRDQY